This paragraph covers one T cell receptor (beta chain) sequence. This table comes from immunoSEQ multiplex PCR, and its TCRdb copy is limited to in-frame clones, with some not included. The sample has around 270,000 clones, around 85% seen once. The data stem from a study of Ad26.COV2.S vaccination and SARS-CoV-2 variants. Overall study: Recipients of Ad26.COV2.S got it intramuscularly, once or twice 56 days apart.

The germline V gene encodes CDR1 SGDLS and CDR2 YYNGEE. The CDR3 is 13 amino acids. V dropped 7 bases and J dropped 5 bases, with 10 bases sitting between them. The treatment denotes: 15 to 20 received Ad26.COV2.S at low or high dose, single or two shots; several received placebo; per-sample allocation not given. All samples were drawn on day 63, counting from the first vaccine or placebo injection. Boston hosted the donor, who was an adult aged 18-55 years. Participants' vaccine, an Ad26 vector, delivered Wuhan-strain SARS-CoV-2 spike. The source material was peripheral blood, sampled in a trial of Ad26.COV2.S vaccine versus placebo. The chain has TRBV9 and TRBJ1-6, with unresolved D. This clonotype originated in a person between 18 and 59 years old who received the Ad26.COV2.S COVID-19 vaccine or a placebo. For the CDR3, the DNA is TGTGCCAGCGGAGGCCAGGATAATTCACCCCTCCACTTT. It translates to CASGGQDNSPLHF.